This T cell receptor beta chain was recorded in a study of HIV-infected patients and healthy controls. 500 ng RNA was reverse transcribed with alpha and beta constant-region primers. Each of the alpha and beta chains got its own library through chain-specific third strand synthesis with indices. One primer pair amplified all rearrangements per chain; each cDNA got molecular barcodes. Using its own MiXCR run on the 5' RACE reads, TCRdb lists one record per CDR3 protein. The profile shows 8,500 to 11,000 distinct CDR3 sequences, under 8.5% of them singletons. Concerning this clonotype: Antigen: not known.

No cell fractionation was done, so the repertoire covers all unsorted peripheral blood T cells. The CDR3 is 14 amino acids. The germline gives CDR1 WSHSY, CDR2 SAAADI. With 3 bases clipped from V and 6 bases from J, the junction kept 6 bases outside the gene matches. Study-wide findings and caveats: Mean usage of eight alpha and eight beta V genes differed significantly in HIV-infected patients versus controls. In healthy controls, MAIT alpha CDR3s were common; in HIV+ repertoires, severely depleted.

The clonotype originates from an adult in good health. Source material: blood. The chain is built from TRBV10-2 and TRBJ2-7, with 9 nucleotides matching TRBD1. CDR3 residues: CASSESGQGLEQYF. CDR3 nucleotide sequence: TGCGCCAGCAGTGAATCGGGACAGGGCCTCGAGCAGTACTTC.